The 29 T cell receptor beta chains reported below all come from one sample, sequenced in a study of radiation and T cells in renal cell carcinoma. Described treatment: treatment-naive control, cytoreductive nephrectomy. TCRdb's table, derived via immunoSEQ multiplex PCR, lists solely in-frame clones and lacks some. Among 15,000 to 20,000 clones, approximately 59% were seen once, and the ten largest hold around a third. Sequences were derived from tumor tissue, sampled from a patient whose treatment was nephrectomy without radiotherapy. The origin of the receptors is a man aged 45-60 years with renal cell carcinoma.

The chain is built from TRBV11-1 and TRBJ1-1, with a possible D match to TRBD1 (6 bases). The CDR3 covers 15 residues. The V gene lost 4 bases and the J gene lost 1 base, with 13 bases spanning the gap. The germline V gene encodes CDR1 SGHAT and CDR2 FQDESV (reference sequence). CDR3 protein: CASSSSVGQNTEAFF. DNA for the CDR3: TGTGCCAGCAGCTCGTCGGTGGGACAGAACACTGAAGCTTTCTTT.

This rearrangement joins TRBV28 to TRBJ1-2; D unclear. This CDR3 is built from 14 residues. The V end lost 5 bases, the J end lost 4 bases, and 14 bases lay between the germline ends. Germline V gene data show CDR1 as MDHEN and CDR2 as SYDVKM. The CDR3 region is CASSSLGGTYGYTF. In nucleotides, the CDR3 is TGTGCCAGCAGTAGTCTCGGAGGAACCTATGGCTACACCTTC.

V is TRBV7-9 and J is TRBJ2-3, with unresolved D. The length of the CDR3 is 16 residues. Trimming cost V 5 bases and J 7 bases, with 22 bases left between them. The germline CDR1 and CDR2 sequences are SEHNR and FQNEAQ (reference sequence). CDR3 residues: CASSRDTDDLGNTQYF. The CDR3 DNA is TGTGCCAGCAGCCGCGACACAGACGACCTTGGTAATACGCAGTATTTT.

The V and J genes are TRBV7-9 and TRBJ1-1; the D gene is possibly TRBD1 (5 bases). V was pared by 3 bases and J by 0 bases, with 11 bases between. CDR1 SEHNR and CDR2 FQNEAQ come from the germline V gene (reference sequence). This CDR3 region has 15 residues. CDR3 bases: TGTGCCAGCAGCTTGCCGGGACTGCTGAACACTGAAGCTTTCTTT. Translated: CASSLPGLLNTEAFF.

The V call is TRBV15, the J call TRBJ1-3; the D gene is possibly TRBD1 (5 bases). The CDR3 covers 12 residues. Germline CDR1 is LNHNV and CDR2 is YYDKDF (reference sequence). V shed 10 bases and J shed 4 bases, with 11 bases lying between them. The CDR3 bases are TGTGCCAGCTCGAGGGACGGAAACACCATATATTTT. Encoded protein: CASSRDGNTIYF. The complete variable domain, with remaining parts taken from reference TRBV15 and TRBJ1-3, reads DAMVIQNPRYQVTQFGKPVTLSCSQTLNHNVMYWYQQKSSQAPKLLFHYYDKDFNNEADTPDNFQSRRPNTSFCFLDIRSPGLGDTAMYLCASSRDGNTIYFGEGSWLTVV.

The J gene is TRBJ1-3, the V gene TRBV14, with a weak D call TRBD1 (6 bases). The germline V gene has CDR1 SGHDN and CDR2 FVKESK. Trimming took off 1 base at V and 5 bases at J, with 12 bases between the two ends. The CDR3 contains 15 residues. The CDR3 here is CASSQVMDSRNTIYF. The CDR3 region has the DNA TGTGCCAGCAGCCAAGTGATGGACAGCAGAAACACCATATATTTT.

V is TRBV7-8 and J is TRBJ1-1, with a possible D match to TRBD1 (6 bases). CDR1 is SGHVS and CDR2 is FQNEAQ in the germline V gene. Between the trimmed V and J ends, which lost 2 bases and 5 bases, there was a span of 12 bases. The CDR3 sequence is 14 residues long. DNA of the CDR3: TGTGCCAGCAGCTTAAGGGGGGCGGGAACTGAAGCTTTCTTT. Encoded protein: CASSLRGAGTEAFF.

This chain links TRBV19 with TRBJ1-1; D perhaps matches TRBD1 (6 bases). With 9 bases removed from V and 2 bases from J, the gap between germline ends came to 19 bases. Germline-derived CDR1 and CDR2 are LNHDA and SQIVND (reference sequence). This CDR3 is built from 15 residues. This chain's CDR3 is CASSPWTDYNTEAFF. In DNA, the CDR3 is TGTGCCAGCAGCCCCTGGACAGATTACAACACTGAAGCTTTCTTT.

CDR3 residues: CASSQDGGVKQYF. The CDR3 DNA reads TGCGCCAGCAGCCAAGATGGAGGGGTGAAGCAGTACTTC. The chain carries TRBV4-1 and TRBJ2-7, with D possibly being TRBD2 (6 bases). The CDR3 totals 13 residues. V lost 0 bases and J 8 bases, leaving 11 bases between the germline ends. Germline assignment: CDR1 MGHRA and CDR2 YSYEKL.

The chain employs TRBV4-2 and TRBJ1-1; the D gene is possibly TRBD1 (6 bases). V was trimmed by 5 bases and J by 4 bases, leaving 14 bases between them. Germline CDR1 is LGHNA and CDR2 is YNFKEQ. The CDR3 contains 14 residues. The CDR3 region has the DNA TGTGCCAGCAGCTTCCGGGACACGGGCACTGAAGCTTTCTTT. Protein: CASSFRDTGTEAFF.

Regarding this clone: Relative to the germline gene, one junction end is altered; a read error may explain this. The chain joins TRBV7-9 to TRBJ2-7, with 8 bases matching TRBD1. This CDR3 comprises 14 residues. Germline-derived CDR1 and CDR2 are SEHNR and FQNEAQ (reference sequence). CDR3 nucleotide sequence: TGTGCCAGCAGCTTACAGGGGGCCCGGTACGGGCAGTACTTC. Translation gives CASSLQGARYGQYF.

CDR3 protein: CASSPSIHTQYF. DNA for the CDR3: TGTGCCAGCAGCCCCAGTATCCATACGCAGTATTTT. This chain joins TRBV7-2 and TRBJ2-3; D not resolved. CDR3 length: 12 residues. Trimming removed 5 bases at V and 7 bases at J, with 10 bases between. CDR1 is SGHTA and CDR2 is FQGNSA in the germline V gene.

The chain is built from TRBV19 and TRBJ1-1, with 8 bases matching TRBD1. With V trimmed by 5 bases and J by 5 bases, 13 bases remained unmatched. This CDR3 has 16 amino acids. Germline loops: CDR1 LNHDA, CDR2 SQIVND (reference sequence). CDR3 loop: CASSAPRGLPWTEAFF. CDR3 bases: TGTGCCAGTAGTGCCCCCAGGGGGCTACCCTGGACTGAAGCTTTCTTT.

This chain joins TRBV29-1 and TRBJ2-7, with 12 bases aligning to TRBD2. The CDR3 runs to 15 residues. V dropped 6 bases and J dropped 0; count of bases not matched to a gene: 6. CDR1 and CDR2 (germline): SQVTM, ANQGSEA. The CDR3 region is CSVLRLAGVSYEQYF. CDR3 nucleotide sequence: TGCAGCGTGCTAAGACTAGCGGGGGTCTCCTACGAGCAGTACTTC.

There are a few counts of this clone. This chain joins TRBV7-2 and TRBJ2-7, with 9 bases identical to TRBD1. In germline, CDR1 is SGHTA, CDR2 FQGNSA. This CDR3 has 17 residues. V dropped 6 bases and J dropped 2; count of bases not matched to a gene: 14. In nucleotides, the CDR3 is TGTGCCAGCAGTCTCGGGACAGGGACTGCACCTCCCTACGAGCAGTACTTC. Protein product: CASSLGTGTAPPYEQYF.

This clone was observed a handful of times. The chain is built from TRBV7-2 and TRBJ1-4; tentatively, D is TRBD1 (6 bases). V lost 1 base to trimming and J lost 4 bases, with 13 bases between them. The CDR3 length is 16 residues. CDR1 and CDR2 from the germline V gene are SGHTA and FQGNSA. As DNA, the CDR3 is TGTGCCAGCAGCTTAGGGGAACAGGGAAGTAATGAAAAACTGTTTTTT. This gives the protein CASSLGEQGSNEKLFF.

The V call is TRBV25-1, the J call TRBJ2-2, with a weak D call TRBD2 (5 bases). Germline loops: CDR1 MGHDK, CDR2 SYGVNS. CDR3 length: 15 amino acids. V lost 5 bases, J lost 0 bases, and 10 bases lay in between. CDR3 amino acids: CASSRNSANTGELFF. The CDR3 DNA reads TGTGCCAGCAGTCGTAATAGCGCGAACACCGGGGAGCTGTTTTTT. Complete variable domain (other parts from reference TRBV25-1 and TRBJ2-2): EADIYQTPRYLVIGTGKKITLECSQTMGHDKMYWYQQDPGMELHLIHYSYGVNSTEKGDLSSESTVSRIRTEHFPLTLESARPSHTSQYLCASSRNSANTGELFFGEGSRLTVL.

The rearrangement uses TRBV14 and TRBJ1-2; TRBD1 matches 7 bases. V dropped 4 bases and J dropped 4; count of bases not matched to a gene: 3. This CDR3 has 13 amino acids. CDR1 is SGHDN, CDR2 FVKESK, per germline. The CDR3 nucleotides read TGTGCCAGCAGCCCAGACAGGGTCTATGGCTACACCTTC. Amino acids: CASSPDRVYGYTF.

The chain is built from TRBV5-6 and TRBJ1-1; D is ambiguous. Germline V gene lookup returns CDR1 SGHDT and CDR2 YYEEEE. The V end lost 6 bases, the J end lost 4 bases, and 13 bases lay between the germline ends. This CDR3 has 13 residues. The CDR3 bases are TGTGCCAGCATGAATGGTCCGGGCACTGAAGCTTTCTTT. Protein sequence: CASMNGPGTEAFF.

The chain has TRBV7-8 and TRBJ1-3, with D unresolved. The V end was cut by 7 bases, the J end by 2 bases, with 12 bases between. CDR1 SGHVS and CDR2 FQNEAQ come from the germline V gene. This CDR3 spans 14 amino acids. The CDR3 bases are TGTGCCAGCACGGGAGGGTCTACTGGAAACACCATATATTTT. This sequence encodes CASTGGSTGNTIYF. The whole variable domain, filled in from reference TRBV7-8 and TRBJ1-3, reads GAGVSQSPRYKVAKRGQDVALRCDPISGHVSLFWYQQALGQGPEFLTYFQNEAQLDKSGLPSDRFFAERPEGSVSTLKIQRTQQEDSAVYLCASTGGSTGNTIYFGEGSWLTVV.

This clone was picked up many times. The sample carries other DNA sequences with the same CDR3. CDR3 nucleotides: TGTGCCAGCAGCTTGACTAGCGGTTACAATGAGCAGTTCTTC. This sequence encodes CASSLTSGYNEQFF. The chain joins TRBV5-6 to TRBJ2-1; 8 nucleotides agree with TRBD2. This CDR3 is 14 amino acids long. Looked up from germline, CDR1 is SGHDT and CDR2 is YYEEEE. With 1 base clipped from V and 4 bases from J, the junction kept 1 base outside the gene matches.

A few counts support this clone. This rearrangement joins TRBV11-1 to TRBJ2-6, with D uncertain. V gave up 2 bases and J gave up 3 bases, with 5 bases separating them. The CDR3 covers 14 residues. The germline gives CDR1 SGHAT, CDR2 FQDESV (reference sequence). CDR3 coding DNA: TGTGCCAGCAGCTTACTAGTTGGGGCCAACGTCCTGACTTTC. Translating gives CASSLLVGANVLTF.

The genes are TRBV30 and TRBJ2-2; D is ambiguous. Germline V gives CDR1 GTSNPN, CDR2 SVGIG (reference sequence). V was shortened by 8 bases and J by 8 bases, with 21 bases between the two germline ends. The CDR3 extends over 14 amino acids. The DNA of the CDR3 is TGTGCCAGTCCTCAATCAGCGATTCTAGGGGAGCTGTTTTTT. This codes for CASPQSAILGELFF.

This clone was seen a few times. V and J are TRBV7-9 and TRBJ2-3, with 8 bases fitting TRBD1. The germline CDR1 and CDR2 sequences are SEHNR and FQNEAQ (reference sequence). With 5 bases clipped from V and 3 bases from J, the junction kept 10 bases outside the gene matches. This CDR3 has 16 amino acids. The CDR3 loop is CASSPPGQGDTDTQYF. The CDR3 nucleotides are TGTGCCAGCAGCCCGCCCGGACAGGGAGATACAGATACGCAGTATTTT.

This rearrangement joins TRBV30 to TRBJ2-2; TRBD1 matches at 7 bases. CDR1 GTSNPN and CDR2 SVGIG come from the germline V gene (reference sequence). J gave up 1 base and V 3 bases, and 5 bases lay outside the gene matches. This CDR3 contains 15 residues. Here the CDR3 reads CAWRLGQLNTGELFF. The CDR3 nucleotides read TGTGCCTGGAGACTGGGACAGTTGAACACCGGGGAGCTGTTTTTT.

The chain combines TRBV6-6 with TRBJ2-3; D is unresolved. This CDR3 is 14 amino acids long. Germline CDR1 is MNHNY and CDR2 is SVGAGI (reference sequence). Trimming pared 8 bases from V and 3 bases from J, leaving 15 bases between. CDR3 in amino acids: CASGRRSPTDTQYF. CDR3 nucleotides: TGTGCCAGCGGACGACGGTCTCCTACAGATACGCAGTATTTT.

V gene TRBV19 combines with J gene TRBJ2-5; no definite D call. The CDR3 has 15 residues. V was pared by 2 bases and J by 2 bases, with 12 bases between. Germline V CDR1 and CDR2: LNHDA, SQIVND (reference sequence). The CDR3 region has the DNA TGTGCCAGTAGTATAAGGCATGGACCTCAAGAGACCCAGTACTTC. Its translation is CASSIRHGPQETQYF.

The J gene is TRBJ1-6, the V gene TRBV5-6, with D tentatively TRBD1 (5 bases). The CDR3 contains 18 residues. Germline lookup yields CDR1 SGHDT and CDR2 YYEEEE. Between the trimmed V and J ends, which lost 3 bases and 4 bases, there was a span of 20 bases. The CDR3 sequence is CASSSTGTPLAYNSPLHF. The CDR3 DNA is TGTGCCAGCAGCTCCACAGGAACCCCACTCGCGTATAATTCACCCCTCCACTTT.

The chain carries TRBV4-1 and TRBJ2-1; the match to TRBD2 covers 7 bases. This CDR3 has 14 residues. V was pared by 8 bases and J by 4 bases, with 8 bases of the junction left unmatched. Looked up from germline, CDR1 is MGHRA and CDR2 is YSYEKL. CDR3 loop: CASGPGTMYNEQFF. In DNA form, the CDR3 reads TGCGCCAGCGGACCCGGGACTATGTACAATGAGCAGTTCTTC.